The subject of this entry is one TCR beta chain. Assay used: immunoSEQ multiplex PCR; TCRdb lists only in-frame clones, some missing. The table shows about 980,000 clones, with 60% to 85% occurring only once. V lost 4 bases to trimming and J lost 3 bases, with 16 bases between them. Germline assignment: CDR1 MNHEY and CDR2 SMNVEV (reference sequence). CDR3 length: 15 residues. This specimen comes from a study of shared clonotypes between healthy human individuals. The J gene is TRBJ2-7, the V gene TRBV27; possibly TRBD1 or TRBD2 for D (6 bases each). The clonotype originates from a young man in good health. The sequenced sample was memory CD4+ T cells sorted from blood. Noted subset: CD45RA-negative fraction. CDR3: CASSSLRGLHYEQYF. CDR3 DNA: TGTGCCAGCAGTTCCTTACGGGGGCTCCACTACGAGCAGTACTTC.